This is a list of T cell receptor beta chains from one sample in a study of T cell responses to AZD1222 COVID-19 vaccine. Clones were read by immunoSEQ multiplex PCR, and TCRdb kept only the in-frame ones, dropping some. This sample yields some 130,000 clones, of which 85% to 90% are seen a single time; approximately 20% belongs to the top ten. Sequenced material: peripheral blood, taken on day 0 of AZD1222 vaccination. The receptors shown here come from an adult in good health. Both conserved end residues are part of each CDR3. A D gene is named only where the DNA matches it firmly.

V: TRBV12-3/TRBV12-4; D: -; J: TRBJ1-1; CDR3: CASSTGRTEAFF
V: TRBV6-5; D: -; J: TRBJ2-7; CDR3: CASSYFGGHLYEQYF
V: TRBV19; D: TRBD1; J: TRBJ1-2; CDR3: CASSALGDRDGYTF
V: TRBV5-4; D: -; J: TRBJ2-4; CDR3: CASSLHLGVHLAKNIQYF
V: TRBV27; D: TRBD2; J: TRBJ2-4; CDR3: CASSSNRGGADIQYF
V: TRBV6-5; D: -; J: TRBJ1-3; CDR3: CASRALSGNTIYF
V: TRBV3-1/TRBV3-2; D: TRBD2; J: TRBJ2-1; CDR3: CASSQGLAGLSYNEQFF
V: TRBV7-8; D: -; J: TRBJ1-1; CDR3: CASSLSWGDTEAFF
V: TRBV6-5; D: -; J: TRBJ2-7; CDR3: CASVHGLAGCEQYF
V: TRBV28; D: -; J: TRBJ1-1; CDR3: CASSLGVAEAFF
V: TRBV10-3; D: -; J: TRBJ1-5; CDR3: CAISDPWQLNQPQHF
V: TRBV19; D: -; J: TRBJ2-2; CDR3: CASGAGTRGSGELFF
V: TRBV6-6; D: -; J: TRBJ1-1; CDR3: CASSYGSTVTEAFF
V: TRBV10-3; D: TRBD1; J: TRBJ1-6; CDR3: CATTDRDSPLHF
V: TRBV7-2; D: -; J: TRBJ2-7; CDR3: CASSLVQANEQYF
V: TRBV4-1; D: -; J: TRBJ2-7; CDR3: CASSQAYVSVYEQYF
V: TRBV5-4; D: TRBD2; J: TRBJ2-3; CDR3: CASSFGLAGATTQYF
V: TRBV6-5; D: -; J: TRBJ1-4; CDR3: CASTDGQGKLFF
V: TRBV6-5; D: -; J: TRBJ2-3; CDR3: CASSQLGGDTQYF
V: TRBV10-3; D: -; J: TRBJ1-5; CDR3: CATRGQIGSNQPQHF
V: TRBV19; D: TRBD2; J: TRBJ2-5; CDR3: CASSRSSGATQETQYF
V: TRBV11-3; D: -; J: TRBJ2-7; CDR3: CASSSEGMPYEQYF
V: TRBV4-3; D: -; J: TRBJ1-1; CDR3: CASSPQANTEAFF
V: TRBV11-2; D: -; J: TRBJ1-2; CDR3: CASSPGGFYGYTF
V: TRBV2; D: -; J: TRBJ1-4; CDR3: CASRPSSAGEKLFF
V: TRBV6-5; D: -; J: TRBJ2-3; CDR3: CASSYQGSTDTQYF
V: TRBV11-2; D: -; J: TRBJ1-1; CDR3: CASSFTRGNTEAFF
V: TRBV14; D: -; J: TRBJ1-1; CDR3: CASSQVKRAEAFF